The present TCR beta chain was sequenced within a study of shared clonotypes between healthy human individuals. The overall study: There were three CD4 naive, three CD4 memory, two CD8 naive and one CD8 memory plates per donor.

Deep was the level at which the assay was run. This table comes from immunoSEQ multiplex PCR, and its TCRdb copy is limited to in-frame clones, with some not included. The table lists a few million clones, just over 90% of them singletons. V was shortened by 1 base and J by 3 bases, with 7 bases between the two germline ends. Germline V lookup: CDR1 SNHLY, CDR2 FYNNEI. This CDR3 has 13 amino acids. Study findings and constraints: Genetic and exposure-history diversity was limited by the small donor number. Sampling covered blood only; tissue repertoires likely differ.

Of note for this clone: The antigen remains undetermined. Additional DNA sequences in this sample encode the identical CDR3.

The receptor was derived from a man aged 18 to 35 in good health. Specimen: naive CD4+ T cells sorted from blood. Subset reported: CD45RA+ positively selected. The V and J genes are TRBV2 and TRBJ2-7; no firm D call. CDR3 loop: CASSEGRYYEQYF. In nucleotides, the CDR3 is TGTGCCAGCAGTGAAGGACGCTACTACGAGCAGTACTTC. Using reference TRBV2 and TRBJ2-7 for the parts outside the CDR3, the full variable domain is EPEVTQTPSHQVTQMGQEVILRCVPISNHLYFYWYRQILGQKVEFLVSFYNNEISEKSEIFDDQFSVERPDGSNFTLKIRSTKLEDSAMYFCASSEGRYYEQYFGPGTRLTVT.